This section outlines one TCR beta chain sequence together with its context. The sample originates from a study of blood T cell repertoires in COVID-19. Study-level information: Italy, Spain and the United States were the sources of the convalescent and acute COVID-19 samples. In each case, the material was cDNA or gDNA derived from T cells, B-cell-depleted T cells, or PBMCs.

Germline lookup yields CDR1 SGHAT and CDR2 FQNNGV. Trimming removed 6 bases at V and 1 base at J, with 9 bases between. CDR3 length: 13 residues. Original data processing: Amplification with reference gene primers provided the estimates of nucleated cell counts. Data came from immunoSEQ multiplex PCR; TCRdb stores just in-frame clones and leaves some out. The D gene and trimming were derived from the DNA, and the V and J assignments and clone size from that table. Here the sample spans around 100,000 clones, approximately 80% being singletons. Sequencing was performed on peripheral blood. V usage is TRBV11-2 and J usage is TRBJ1-1; maybe TRBD1 (5 bases). This sequence originates from a man between 65 and 80 years old with active or convalescent COVID-19. CDR3 nucleotide sequence: TGTGCCAGCAGTAGACAGACGAACACTGAAGCTTTCTTT. Its protein is CASSRQTNTEAFF.